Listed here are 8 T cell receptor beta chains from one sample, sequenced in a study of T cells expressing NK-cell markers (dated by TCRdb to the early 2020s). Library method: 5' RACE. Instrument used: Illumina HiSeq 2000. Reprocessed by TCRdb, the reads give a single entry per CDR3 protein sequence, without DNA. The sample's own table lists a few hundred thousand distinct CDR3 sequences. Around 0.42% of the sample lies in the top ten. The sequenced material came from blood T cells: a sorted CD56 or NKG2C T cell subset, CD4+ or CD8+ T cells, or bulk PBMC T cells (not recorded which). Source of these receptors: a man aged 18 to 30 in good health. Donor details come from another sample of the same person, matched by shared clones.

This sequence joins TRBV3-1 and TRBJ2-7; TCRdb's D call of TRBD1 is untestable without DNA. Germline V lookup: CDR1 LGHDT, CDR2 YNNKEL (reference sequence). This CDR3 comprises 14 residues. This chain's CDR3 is CASGPGRRTYEQYF.

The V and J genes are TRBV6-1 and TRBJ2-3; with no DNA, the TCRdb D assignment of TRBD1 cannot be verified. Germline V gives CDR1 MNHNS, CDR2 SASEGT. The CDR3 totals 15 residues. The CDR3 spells CASSARGPSTDTQYF.

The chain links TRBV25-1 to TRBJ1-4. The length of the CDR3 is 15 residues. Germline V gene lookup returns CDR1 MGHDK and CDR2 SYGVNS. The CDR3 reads CASSESRASGEILFF.

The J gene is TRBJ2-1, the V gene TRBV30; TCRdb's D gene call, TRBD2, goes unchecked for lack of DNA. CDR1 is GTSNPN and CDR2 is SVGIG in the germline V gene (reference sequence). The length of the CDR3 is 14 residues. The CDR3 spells CAWARRAHYNEQFF. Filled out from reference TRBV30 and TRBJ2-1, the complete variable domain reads SQTIHQWPATLVQPVGSPLSLECTVEGTSNPNLYWYRQAAGRGLQLLFYSVGIGQISSEVPQNLSASRPQDRQFILSSKKLLLSDSGFYLCAWARRAHYNEQFFGPGTRLTVL.

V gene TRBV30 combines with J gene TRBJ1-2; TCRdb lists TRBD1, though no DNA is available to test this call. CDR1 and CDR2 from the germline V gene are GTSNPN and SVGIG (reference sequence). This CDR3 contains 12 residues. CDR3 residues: CAWVQGDYGYTF.

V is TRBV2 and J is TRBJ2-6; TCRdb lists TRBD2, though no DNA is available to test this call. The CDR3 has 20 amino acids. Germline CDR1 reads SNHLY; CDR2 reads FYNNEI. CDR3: CASRGPWDKGHFTGANVLTF.

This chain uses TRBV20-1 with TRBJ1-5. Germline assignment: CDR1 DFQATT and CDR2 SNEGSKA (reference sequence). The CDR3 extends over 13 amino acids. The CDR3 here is CSARADSNQPQHF.

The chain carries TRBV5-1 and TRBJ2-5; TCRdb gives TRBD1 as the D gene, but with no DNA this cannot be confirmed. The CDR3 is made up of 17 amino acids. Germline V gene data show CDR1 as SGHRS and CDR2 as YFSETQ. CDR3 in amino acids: CASSLDPARGWKETQYF. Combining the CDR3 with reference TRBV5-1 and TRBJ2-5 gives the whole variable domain KAGVTQTPRYLIKTRGQQVTLSCSPISGHRSVSWYQQTPGQGLQFLFEYFSETQRNKGNFPGRFSGRQFSNSRSEMNVSTLELGDSALYLCASSLDPARGWKETQYFGPGTRLLVL.